This T cell receptor beta chain was profiled in a study of naive and memory T cell subsets. A note on this clonotype: The antigen is undetermined.

Cells stained for CD3, CD4, CD8, CD45RA, CD27 and viability were sorted into four CD45RA/CD27 subsets. Germline CDR1 MNHEY, CDR2 SVGEGT. Trimming took 2 bases from V and 0 from J; bases not matched to a gene: 5. The CDR3 is 16 residues long. An equimolar mix of two oligonucleotides served as the beta constant-region primer for TRBC1 and TRBC2. A single record per CDR3 protein comes from TCRdb applying MiXCR to the UMI-ligation and nested PCR reads. This table holds 130,000 to 150,000 distinct CDR3 sequences, 15% to 20% found once. Overall study findings and caveats: A few larger clonotypes appeared in naive repertoires, especially CD8, possibly memory cells re-expressing CD45RA. Over 90% of naive TCR sequences appeared only once after error correction, unlike memory subsets.

The clonotype comes from a human donor in good health. Sequencing used naive CD4+ T cells from blood. V gene TRBV6-2 or TRBV6-3 combines with J gene TRBJ2-7; 9 bases align to TRBD1. The CDR3 DNA reads TGTGCCAGCAGTTACCCTGGGACAGGGACCTCCTACGAGCAGTACTTC. This encodes CASSYPGTGTSYEQYF.